The 5 T cell receptor beta chains given below trace back to one sample, sequenced in a study of CD8 T cells in Susac syndrome. Reverse transcription of about 0.5 to 1 ug RNA used random hexamers. TCRdb re-analysed the immunoSEQ multiplex PCR reads in MiXCR, keeping a single row per CDR3 protein. Of around 130,000 distinct CDR3 sequences in the sample, roughly 80% are singletons; the top ten hold more than 0.5%. Sequenced: CD8+ T cells from PBMCs. The receptor set was obtained from a human donor with multiple sclerosis.

J is TRBJ2-7 and V is TRBV11-2; TRBD2 might be the D (6 bases). With 5 bases removed from V and 0 bases from J, the gap between germline ends came to 17 bases. Germline loops: CDR1 SGHAT, CDR2 FQNNGV. The CDR3 has 16 residues. The CDR3 sequence is CASSSPAGTYSYEQYF. Written as DNA, the CDR3 is TGTGCCAGCAGCAGTCCGGCGGGGACCTACTCCTACGAGCAGTACTTC.

This chain links TRBV25-1 with TRBJ1-5; D is ambiguous. The germline V gene encodes CDR1 MGHDK and CDR2 SYGVNS. This CDR3 is 13 amino acids long. V was clipped by 3 bases and J by 1 base, with 4 bases between them. The CDR3 region has the DNA TGTGCCAGCAGTGAGGGGAGCAATCAGCCCCAGCATTTT. Its translation is CASSEGSNQPQHF.

V is TRBV24-1 and J is TRBJ2-2, with TRBD1 identical over 7 bases. J gave up 5 bases and V 4 bases, and 3 bases lay outside the gene matches. Germline assignment: CDR1 KGHDR and CDR2 SFDVKD. There are 14 residues in the CDR3. DNA of the CDR3: TGTGCCACCAGTGAATCAGGGGGTACCGGGGAGCTGTTTTTT. Translating it yields CATSESGGTGELFF.

The chain carries TRBV28 and TRBJ1-2; 7 bases match TRBD1. Germline V lookup: CDR1 MDHEN, CDR2 SYDVKM. This CDR3 has 13 amino acids. V shed 6 bases and J 8 bases; nucleotides not matched to a gene: 9. CDR3 amino acids: CASRLNRGVGYTF. CDR3 DNA sequence: TGTGCCAGCAGACTGAACAGGGGAGTGGGCTACACCTTC.

J is TRBJ1-5 and V is TRBV4-1; 10 bases map to TRBD1. V dropped 6 bases and J dropped 5; count of bases not matched to a gene: 4. The germline gives CDR1 MGHRA, CDR2 YSYEKL. The CDR3 consists of 14 residues. The CDR3 protein is CASSYGTGDQPQHF. CDR3 nucleotide sequence: TGCGCCAGCAGTTACGGGACAGGGGATCAGCCCCAGCATTTT.